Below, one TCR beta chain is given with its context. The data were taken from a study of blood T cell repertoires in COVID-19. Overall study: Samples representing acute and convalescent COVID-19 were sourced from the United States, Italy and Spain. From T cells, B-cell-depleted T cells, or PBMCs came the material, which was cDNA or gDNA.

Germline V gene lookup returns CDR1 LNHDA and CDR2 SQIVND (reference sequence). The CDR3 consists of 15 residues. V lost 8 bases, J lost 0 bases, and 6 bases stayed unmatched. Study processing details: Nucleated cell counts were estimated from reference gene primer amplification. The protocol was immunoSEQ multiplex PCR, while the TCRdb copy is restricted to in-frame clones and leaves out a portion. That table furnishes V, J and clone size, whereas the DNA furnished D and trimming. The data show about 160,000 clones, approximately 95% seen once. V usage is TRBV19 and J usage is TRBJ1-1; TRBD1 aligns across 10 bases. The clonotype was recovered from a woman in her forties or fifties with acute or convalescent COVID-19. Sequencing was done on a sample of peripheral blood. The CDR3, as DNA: TGTGCCAGTGACCTCGGGACAGGGGTGAACACTGAAGCTTTCTTT. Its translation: CASDLGTGVNTEAFF.